Shown below are 14 T cell receptor beta chains from a single sample sequenced in a study of post-analysis software for immune sequencing data. Study-level results: Roughly 5 TRBV segments occurring more often in patients than controls included TRBV5-6, TRBV5-1 and TRBV20-1.

The antigens of these receptors remain unknown. Researchers reported that TCR beta cDNA libraries carried unique molecular identifiers. TCRdb re-derived calls from the PCR reads in MiXCR, one entry per CDR3 protein. The repertoire holds hundreds of thousands of distinct CDR3 sequences, with roughly 50% as singletons. Material: blood. All receptors come from a girl aged 10-17 years with multiple sclerosis.

The chain employs TRBV20-1 and TRBJ2-1; no reliable D call. Looked up from germline, CDR1 is DFQATT and CDR2 is SNEGSKA (reference sequence). With 5 bases removed from V and 10 bases from J, the gap between germline ends came to 24 bases. The CDR3 loop spans 15 amino acids. CDR3 sequence (DNA): TGCAGTGCTGTCGCAGCCCAACACATCGCCAGGGAGCAGTTCTTC. Amino acids: CSAVAAQHIAREQFF.

The chain couples TRBV20-1 to TRBJ2-5, with 9 bases that match TRBD1. With the DNA end fitting TRBJ2-7 better, the J assignment may be wrong. Germline V CDR1 and CDR2: DFQATT, SNEGSKA (reference sequence). CDR3 length: 13 amino acids. The CDR3 bases are TGCAGTGCTACCTGGGGGGACAGGGACGAGCAGTACTTC. It translates to CSATWGDRDEQYF.

The V call is TRBV14, the J call TRBJ2-7; D is perhaps TRBD2 (5 bases). Germline V gene lookup returns CDR1 SGHDN and CDR2 FVKESK. The CDR3 length is 15 residues. The V gene lost 1 base and the J gene lost 3 bases, with 13 bases spanning the gap. In nucleotides, the CDR3 is TGTGCCAGCAGCCAAGCTGCGGCAGACTACTACGAGCAGTACTTC. Translation: CASSQAAADYYEQYF.

This clonotype was seen more than once but under ten times. The genes are TRBV5-5 and TRBJ1-4; 7 bases are shared with TRBD1. Germline CDR1 reads SGHKS; CDR2 reads YYEKEE (reference sequence). This CDR3 region has 15 residues. The junction had 9 bases not matched to a gene; V was cut back by 0 bases and J by 10 bases. CDR3 sequence (DNA): TGTGCCAGCAGCTTGGTAGGGACAGAGTTCCGAAAACTGTTTTTT. Amino acid sequence: CASSLVGTEFRKLFF.

J is TRBJ2-4 and V is TRBV29-1; the match to TRBD1 covers 11 bases. The V segment lost 5 bases and the J segment 6 bases; nucleotides outside the gene matches: 3. Germline CDR1 is SQVTM and CDR2 is ANQGSEA. There are 13 residues in the CDR3. CDR3 amino acids: CSVYGTGGNIQYF. The CDR3 DNA is TGCAGCGTTTACGGGACAGGGGGAAACATTCAGTACTTC.

Notes on this clonotype: A read error may produce the germline difference seen at one junction end. The chain recombines TRBV6-6 with TRBJ1-1; maybe TRBD1 (6 bases). Germline CDR1 MNHNY, CDR2 SVGAGI (reference sequence). CDR3 length: 13 residues. DNA of the CDR3: TGTGCCAGCGGGGGGTTGGGGGCTTTGGAAGCTTTTTTT. Amino acid sequence: CASGGLGALEAFF.

The V call is TRBV4-1, the J call TRBJ2-3, with TRBD2 matching over 9 bases. The CDR3 is 15 residues long. With V trimmed by 6 bases and J by 2 bases, 6 bases remained unmatched. CDR1 MGHRA and CDR2 YSYEKL come from the germline V gene. CDR3 loop: CASRVRLAVTDTQYF. The DNA of the CDR3 is TGCGCCAGCAGGGTAAGACTAGCGGTCACAGATACGCAGTATTTT.

In its sample, this clonotype was seen once. CDR3 in DNA: TGTGCCAGCAGCCAAGAGGGGATCGAGCAGTTCTTC. Amino acids: CASSQEGIEQFF. The chain links TRBV4-2 to TRBJ2-1; D is unresolved. The V end lost 0 bases, the J end lost 10 bases, and 7 bases lay between the germline ends. Per germline, CDR1 LGHNA and CDR2 YNFKEQ. This CDR3 has 12 amino acids.

This sequence joins TRBV5-1 and TRBJ2-3; the D is unclear. Trimming removed 4 bases at V and 2 bases at J, with 11 bases between. CDR1 and CDR2 from the germline V gene are SGHRS and YFSETQ. The CDR3 contains 14 residues. The DNA for the CDR3 is TGCGCCAGCAGCCCTGGGGTAGTCACAGATACGCAGTATTTT. Its protein product is CASSPGVVTDTQYF.

The chain couples TRBV5-1 to TRBJ2-3; 7 bases line up with TRBD1. The CDR3 consists of 15 residues. V trimming: 5 bases; J trimming: 2 bases; junction bases outside the gene matches: 8. Per the germline V gene, CDR1 is SGHRS and CDR2 is YFSETQ. CDR3 DNA sequence: TGCGCCAGCAGTAGGGGGCCCTTTTTCACAGATACGCAGTATTTT. Encoded protein: CASSRGPFFTDTQYF.

V gene TRBV5-1 combines with J gene TRBJ2-7, with 7 bases lining up with TRBD2. V gave up 0 bases and J gave up 5 bases; unmatched junction bases: 14. Germline V gene lookup returns CDR1 SGHRS and CDR2 YFSETQ. This CDR3 has 17 residues. The CDR3 nucleotides are TGCGCCAGCAGCTTGGGGCTAGCGGCGACCCGATTGGACGAGCAGTACTTC. The encoded protein is CASSLGLAATRLDEQYF. The full variable domain, in which reference TRBV5-1 and TRBJ2-7 provide the parts outside the CDR3, is KAGVTQTPRYLIKTRGQQVTLSCSPISGHRSVSWYQQTPGQGLQFLFEYFSETQRNKGNFPGRFSGRQFSNSRSEMNVSTLELGDSALYLCASSLGLAATRLDEQYFGPGTRLTVT.

The chain combines TRBV9 with TRBJ2-3; 7 bases line up with TRBD2. After removal of 5 bases from V and 11 bases from J, the junction contained 11 bases not matched to a gene. CDR1 and CDR2 (germline): SGDLS, YYNGEE. This CDR3 has 13 amino acids. The CDR3: CASSASGGGRQYF. The CDR3 DNA reads as TGTGCCAGCAGTGCTAGCGGAGGAGGGAGGCAGTATTTT.

The chain has TRBV7-6 and TRBJ2-5; D is possibly TRBD2 (6 bases). This CDR3 region has 13 residues. The germline V and J ends were trimmed by 2 bases and 3 bases, with 7 bases remaining between them. Germline CDR1 SGHVS, CDR2 FNYEAQ. CDR3 sequence: CASSLWEEETQYF. CDR3 sequence (DNA): TGTGCCAGCAGCTTATGGGAGGAAGAGACCCAGTACTTC.

The chain employs TRBV7-9 and TRBJ1-2; TRBD1 matches 7 bases. This CDR3 region has 16 residues. V gave up 0 bases and J gave up 6 bases; unmatched junction bases: 10. Germline assignment: CDR1 SEHNR and CDR2 FQNEAQ (reference sequence). The CDR3 DNA reads as TGTGCCAGCAGCTTAGCGGCCCCAGGGGGACGAGATGGCTACACCTTC. It specifies CASSLAAPGGRDGYTF.